This record covers a single TCR beta chain. Its antigen is still unknown. This specimen belongs to a study of T cells in Graves' hyperthyroidism and ophthalmopathy. The definition of stable Graves' hyperthyroidism was no ophthalmopathy progression within 18 months. General study findings and limits: Blood samples included most of the expanded thyroid clonotypes exceeding 0.001.

With 5 bases clipped from V and 3 bases from J, the junction kept 7 bases outside the gene matches. The CDR3 sequence is 16 residues long. Germline-derived CDR1 and CDR2 are SEHNR and FQNEAQ (reference sequence). Amplification targeted TCR beta CDR3 regions from RNA transcripts. During a first-round RT-PCR of the TCR CDR3, the HTBI primer set was used. One entry per CDR3 protein, called by TCRdb with MiXCR from the multiplex PCR reads. The table lists about 200,000 distinct CDR3 sequences, around a sixth of them singletons, with roughly 55% in the top ten. The chain combines TRBV7-9 with TRBJ2-1; 10 bases agree with TRBD2. The sequencing sample was made of blood. This clonotype originated in a woman aged 45-59 years with Graves' hyperthyroidism. CDR3 sequence reads: CASSRWLAGDYNEQFF. The DNA of the CDR3 is TGTGCCAGCAGCCGCTGGCTAGCGGGAGACTACAATGAGCAGTTCTTC. The full variable domain, in which reference TRBV7-9 and TRBJ2-1 provide the parts outside the CDR3, is DTGVSQNPRHKITKRGQNVTFRCDPISEHNRLYWYRQTLGQGPEFLTYFQNEAQLEKSRLLSDRFSAERPKGSFSTLEIQRTEQGDSAMYLCASSRWLAGDYNEQFFGPGTRLTVL.